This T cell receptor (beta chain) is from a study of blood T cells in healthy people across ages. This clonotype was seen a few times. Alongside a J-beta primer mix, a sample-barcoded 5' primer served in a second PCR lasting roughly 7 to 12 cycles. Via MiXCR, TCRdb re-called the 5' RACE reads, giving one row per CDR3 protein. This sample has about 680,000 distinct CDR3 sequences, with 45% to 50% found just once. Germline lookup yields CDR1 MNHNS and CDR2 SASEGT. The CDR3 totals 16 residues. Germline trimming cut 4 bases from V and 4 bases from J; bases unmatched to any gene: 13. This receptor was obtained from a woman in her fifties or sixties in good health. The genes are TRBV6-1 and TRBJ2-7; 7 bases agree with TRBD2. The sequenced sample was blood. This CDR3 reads CASSGGPAGSNYEQYF. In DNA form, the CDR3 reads TGTGCCAGCAGTGGGGGACCAGCGGGGAGTAATTACGAGCAGTACTTC.